This TCR beta chain stems from a study of CD4 T cells in relation to SARS-CoV-2 and coronaviruses. In the study overall: Convalescent donors were aged about 21 to 75, with median roughly 38 years. Convalescent patients were about eight males and a few females; two were Hispanic. Whole-study results and caveats: SARS-CoV-2-driven expansion was significantly weaker in crossreactive than monoreactive clones.

Some clones are missing from TCRdb's copy, which holds only in-frame ones; the method was immunoSEQ multiplex PCR. This table holds about 40,000 clones, about 80% found once. This clone was found a few times. Its antigen is not identified. V dropped 2 bases and J dropped 10; count of bases not matched to a gene: 15. Germline CDR1 SGHRS, CDR2 YFSETQ. This CDR3 comprises 17 residues. The sequenced sample consisted of naive CD4+ T cells from PBMCs, cultured in vitro. Subset defined: naive CD4+ T cells isolated by negative enrichment. The rearrangement joins TRBV5-1 to TRBJ1-6; 7 bases map to TRBD1. This TCR came from an adult with COVID-19. The CDR3 DNA follows: TGCGCCAGCAGCTTCACAGGGGAAGGGAGGGCGAACTCACCCCTCCACTTT. It translates to CASSFTGEGRANSPLHF.